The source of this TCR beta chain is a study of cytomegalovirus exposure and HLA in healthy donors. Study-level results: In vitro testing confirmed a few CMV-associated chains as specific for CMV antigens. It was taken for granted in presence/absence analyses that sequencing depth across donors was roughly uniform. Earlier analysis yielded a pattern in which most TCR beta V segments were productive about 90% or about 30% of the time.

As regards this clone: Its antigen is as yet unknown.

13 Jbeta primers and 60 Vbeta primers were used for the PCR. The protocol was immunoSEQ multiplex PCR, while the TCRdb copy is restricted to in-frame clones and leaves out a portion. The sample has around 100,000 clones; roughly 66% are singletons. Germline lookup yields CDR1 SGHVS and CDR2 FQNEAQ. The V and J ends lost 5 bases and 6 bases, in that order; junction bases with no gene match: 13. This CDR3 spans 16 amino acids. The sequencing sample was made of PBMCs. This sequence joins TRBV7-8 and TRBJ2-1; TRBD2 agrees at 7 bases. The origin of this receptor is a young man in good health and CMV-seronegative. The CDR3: CASSPYRVAGGNEQFF. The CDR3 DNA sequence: TGTGCCAGCAGCCCGTACCGAGTAGCGGGTGGCAATGAGCAGTTCTTC.